This entry concerns a single T cell receptor beta chain. This clone was counted a few times. What this receptor recognizes is not known. No much larger clone is present one base from it, and per-base qualities are unavailable. At the junction V is shortened by 4 bases and J by 8 bases, with 8 bases in between. CDR1 GTSNPN and CDR2 SVGIG were looked up in the germline V gene (reference sequence). From cysteine to phenylalanine, the CDR3 is 10 amino acids long. Solely the CDR3 DNA is kept, with 30 bases framed from the first base. The data originate from a study of blood T cell repertoires in COVID-19 (dated by TCRdb to about 2020). Concerning the study at large: Samples from collaborators originated in the United States, Italy and Spain and spanned both the acute and convalescent phases of COVID-19. Samples came from the ongoing ImmuneRACE study (first 160 participants) plus 1,254 subjects from 6 global collaborators. HLA class I and class II types, where available, came from metadata supplied by the sample provider rather than from assay-based typing. The prospective study material was composed of cDNA or gDNA derived from T cells, B-cell-depleted T cells, or PBMCs. A freely available public database, intended as a resource for researchers studying the immune response to SARS-CoV-2, is where the repertoires were released. A de-identified subject ID, COVID-19 status, age in years and sex were almost always included in the sample metadata. Deeply sampled blood TCRbeta repertoires from subjects exposed to, actively infected with, or recovered from COVID-19 were included in the dataset.

Overall study results and their limits: How much clinical and demographic metadata was included differed by source and by participant, and the metadata was provided uncurated.

Participants in the prospective study were enrolled through a virtual design, were aged roughly 18 to 95 years, and lived in approximately 24 United States geographic areas. To assign participants to cohorts, the prospective study relied on clinical history that participants themselves reported in a screening survey and a study questionnaire. A participant counted as exposed if, within 2 weeks of entering the study, that participant had been in contact with someone who had a PCR-confirmed or clinician-diagnosed COVID-19 case. In the prospective study, whole blood, serum and a nasopharyngeal or oropharyngeal swab were collected from each participant by mobile phlebotomists. Participants in the prospective study had the option to provide additional blood draws and questionnaires over an approximately two-month period. Blood samples from the prospective study were shipped frozen or at room temperature prior to DNA extraction.

TCRbeta CDR3 regions were amplified from genomic DNA by means of the immunoSEQ Assay, a bias-controlled multiplex PCR. In the original analysis: Within the assay, amplification of reference gene primers was used to estimate how many nucleated cells each sample contained. To quantify the absolute abundance of each unique TCRbeta CDR3 rearrangement, sequence reads were collapsed and filtered. Productive Simpson clonality was computed per sample as the square root of Simpson's diversity index over productive rearrangements. Sourced from immuneACCESS, this table was stored by TCRdb with only in-frame sequences that have V and J called. A share of the clones is absent; for the studies checked, an unresolved V gene accounts for under half, and the remainder has no known explanation. V, J and clone size were drawn from that table, and D and trimming were deduced from the DNA. The sample yields some 300,000 clones; around nine tenths were counted once. The ten largest clones capture 2.5% to 3% of the sample.

The sequence links TRBV30 to TRBJ1-1, with TRBD1 tentatively as D gene (6 bases match). Sequencing input: PBMCs or T cells enriched from blood (not recorded which). The sequence was obtained from a woman aged 45 to 65 who had been exposed to COVID-19. The nucleotide sequence reads as follows: TGTGCCTGGAAGGGGACAGAAGCTTTCTTT. Translated, this gives CAWKGTEAFF.